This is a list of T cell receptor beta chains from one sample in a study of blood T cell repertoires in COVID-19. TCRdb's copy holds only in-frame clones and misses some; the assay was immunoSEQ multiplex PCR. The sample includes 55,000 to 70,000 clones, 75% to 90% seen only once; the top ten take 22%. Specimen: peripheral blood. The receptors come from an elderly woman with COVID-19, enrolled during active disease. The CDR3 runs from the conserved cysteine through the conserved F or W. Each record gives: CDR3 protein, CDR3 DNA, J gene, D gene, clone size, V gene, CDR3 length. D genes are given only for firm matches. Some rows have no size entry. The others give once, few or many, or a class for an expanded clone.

CDR3aa: CASSPNWGAAGGNEQFF; CDR3nt: TGTGCCAGCAGCCCGAATTGGGGGGCCGCAGGGGGCAATGAGCAGTTCTTC; j_gene: TRBJ2-1; d_gene: .; abundance: .; v_gene: TRBV16; len: 17
CDR3aa: CASSQDPGQRGEKLFF; CDR3nt: TGTGCCAGCAGCCAAGACCCGGGACAAAGGGGTGAAAAACTGTTTTTT; j_gene: TRBJ1-4; d_gene: .; abundance: .; v_gene: TRBV4-2; len: 16
CDR3aa: CASTRRGGFTGELFF; CDR3nt: TGTGCCAGCACCCGACGGGGGGGCTTCACCGGGGAGCTGTTTTTT; j_gene: TRBJ2-2; d_gene: TRBD2; abundance: once; v_gene: TRBV2; len: 15
CDR3aa: CASVGGGGHGYTF; CDR3nt: TGTGCCAGCGTGGGGGGGGGCGGGCATGGCTACACCTTC; j_gene: TRBJ1-2; d_gene: .; abundance: .; v_gene: TRBV6-6; len: 13
CDR3aa: CASSFGQGAYNEQFF; CDR3nt: TGCGCCAGCAGCTTTGGACAGGGGGCCTACAATGAGCAGTTCTTC; j_gene: TRBJ2-1; d_gene: TRBD1; abundance: .; v_gene: TRBV5-1; len: 15
CDR3aa: CAWSVPSGGIVGETQYF; CDR3nt: TGTGCCTGGAGTGTACCTAGCGGGGGGATAGTAGGAGAGACCCAGTACTTC; j_gene: TRBJ2-5; d_gene: TRBD2; abundance: once; v_gene: TRBV30; len: 17
CDR3aa: CASSLTRDIRETQYF; CDR3nt: TGTGCCAGCAGCCTAACCCGGGACATCCGGGAGACCCAGTACTTC; j_gene: TRBJ2-5; d_gene: .; abundance: .; v_gene: TRBV3-1/TRBV3-2; len: 15
CDR3aa: CASSGTERFAEAFF; CDR3nt: TGTGCCAGCAGTGGGACAGAAAGATTCGCTGAAGCTTTCTTT; j_gene: TRBJ1-1; d_gene: .; abundance: .; v_gene: TRBV2; len: 14
CDR3aa: CASSEELAGIYEQYF; CDR3nt: TGTGCCAGCAGTGAAGAACTAGCGGGTATCTACGAGCAGTACTTC; j_gene: TRBJ2-7; d_gene: TRBD2; abundance: .; v_gene: TRBV6-1; len: 15
CDR3aa: CASSLRGVTTGVFFPGELFF; CDR3nt: TGCGCCAGCAGCTTAAGGGGAGTCACTACAGGGGTTTTCTTTCCCGGGGAGCTGTTTTTT; j_gene: TRBJ2-2; d_gene: TRBD1; abundance: .; v_gene: TRBV5-1; len: 20
CDR3aa: CASSPGLGYYNEQFF; CDR3nt: TGTGCCAGCAGTCCGGGACTAGGCTATTACAATGAGCAGTTCTTC; j_gene: TRBJ2-1; d_gene: TRBD2; abundance: .; v_gene: TRBV2; len: 15
CDR3aa: CASRTGLNTGELFF; CDR3nt: TGTGCCAGCAGGACAGGGTTGAACACCGGGGAGCTGTTTTTT; j_gene: TRBJ2-2; d_gene: TRBD1; abundance: .; v_gene: TRBV27; len: 14
CDR3aa: CATGGLSSTDTQYF; CDR3nt: TGTGCCACAGGGGGCCTAAGCAGCACAGATACGCAGTATTTT; j_gene: TRBJ2-3; d_gene: TRBD1; abundance: .; v_gene: TRBV5-4; len: 14
CDR3aa: CASNPPGSNQPQHF; CDR3nt: TGCGCCAGCAATCCCCCCGGTAGCAATCAGCCCCAGCATTTT; j_gene: TRBJ1-5; d_gene: .; abundance: .; v_gene: TRBV23-1; len: 14
CDR3aa: CASSSTSIGETQYF; CDR3nt: TGTGCCAGCAGCTCGACTAGTATCGGAGAGACCCAGTACTTC; j_gene: TRBJ2-5; d_gene: .; abundance: .; v_gene: TRBV11-2; len: 14
CDR3aa: CASRGAGGVYEQYF; CDR3nt: TGTGCCAGCAGGGGAGCGGGGGGCGTCTACGAGCAGTACTTC; j_gene: TRBJ2-7; d_gene: TRBD2; abundance: .; v_gene: TRBV2; len: 14
CDR3aa: CASSELGGNSPLHF; CDR3nt: TGTGCCAGCAGTGAATTGGGGGGTAATTCACCCCTCCACTTT; j_gene: TRBJ1-6; d_gene: .; abundance: .; v_gene: TRBV6-1; len: 14
CDR3aa: CASRPGGSSYEQYF; CDR3nt: TGTGCCAGCCGCCCGGGGGGCAGCTCCTACGAGCAGTACTTC; j_gene: TRBJ2-7; d_gene: .; abundance: .; v_gene: TRBV6-5; len: 14
CDR3aa: CAISDGTGRYEQYF; CDR3nt: TGTGCCATCAGTGATGGGACAGGACGCTACGAGCAGTACTTC; j_gene: TRBJ2-7; d_gene: TRBD1; abundance: .; v_gene: TRBV10-3; len: 14
CDR3aa: CASRQTGGGEKLFF; CDR3nt: TGTGCCAGCAGACAGACAGGGGGAGGTGAAAAACTGTTTTTT; j_gene: TRBJ1-4; d_gene: TRBD1; abundance: .; v_gene: TRBV6-1; len: 14
CDR3aa: CASSQDRGYEQYF; CDR3nt: TGTGCCAGCAGCCAAGACAGGGGATACGAGCAGTACTTC; j_gene: TRBJ2-7; d_gene: .; abundance: .; v_gene: TRBV4-2; len: 13
CDR3aa: CASSQVYGGTEAFF; CDR3nt: TGTGCCAGCAGCCAGGTCTACGGGGGCACTGAAGCTTTCTTT; j_gene: TRBJ1-1; d_gene: .; abundance: .; v_gene: TRBV14; len: 14
CDR3aa: CASSYQGTVNTEAFF; CDR3nt: TGTGCCAGCAGTTACCAGGGCACAGTGAACACTGAAGCTTTCTTT; j_gene: TRBJ1-1; d_gene: .; abundance: .; v_gene: TRBV6-2/TRBV6-3; len: 15
CDR3aa: CASSQVGTSWTDTQYF; CDR3nt: TGTGCCAGCAGCCAAGTGGGTACTAGTTGGACAGATACGCAGTATTTT; j_gene: TRBJ2-3; d_gene: .; abundance: .; v_gene: TRBV4-2; len: 16
CDR3aa: CASSVGGTRSDTQYF; CDR3nt: TGTGCCAGCAGCGTAGGTGGGACTAGATCAGATACGCAGTATTTT; j_gene: TRBJ2-3; d_gene: TRBD2; abundance: .; v_gene: TRBV9; len: 15
CDR3aa: CASSSARAVGDTEAFF; CDR3nt: TGTGCCAGCAGTTCGGCCAGGGCGGTCGGTGACACTGAAGCTTTCTTT; j_gene: TRBJ1-1; d_gene: .; abundance: .; v_gene: TRBV27; len: 16
CDR3aa: CASSVVAGLTEAFF; CDR3nt: TGTGCCAGCAGCGTAGTAGCCGGTCTGACTGAAGCTTTCTTT; j_gene: TRBJ1-1; d_gene: .; abundance: .; v_gene: TRBV9; len: 14
CDR3aa: CASGGEGIGPEAFF; CDR3nt: TGTGCCAGCGGAGGGGAGGGAATCGGCCCTGAAGCTTTCTTT; j_gene: TRBJ1-1; d_gene: .; abundance: .; v_gene: TRBV2; len: 14
CDR3aa: CASSSKRNTEAFF; CDR3nt: TGTGCCAGCAGCTCGAAGAGGAACACTGAAGCTTTCTTT; j_gene: TRBJ1-1; d_gene: .; abundance: .; v_gene: TRBV7-3; len: 13
CDR3aa: CASSEELVTAFNEKLFF; CDR3nt: TGTGCCAGCAGTGAAGAACTCGTCACAGCATTTAATGAAAAACTGTTTTTT; j_gene: TRBJ1-4; d_gene: .; abundance: .; v_gene: TRBV6-1; len: 17
CDR3aa: CASSFSGGPYYGYTF; CDR3nt: TGTGCCAGCAGCTTCTCAGGAGGCCCCTACTATGGCTACACCTTC; j_gene: TRBJ1-2; d_gene: .; abundance: few; v_gene: TRBV7-2; len: 15
CDR3aa: CASSQGSALGVSPQHF; CDR3nt: TGTGCCAGCAGCCAAGGGAGCGCATTAGGGGTCTCACCCCAGCATTTT; j_gene: TRBJ1-5; d_gene: .; abundance: .; v_gene: TRBV3-1/TRBV3-2; len: 16
CDR3aa: CASSLDWYRAYEQYF; CDR3nt: TGTGCCAGCAGCTTAGATTGGTACAGGGCCTACGAGCAGTACTTC; j_gene: TRBJ2-7; d_gene: .; abundance: .; v_gene: TRBV7-2; len: 15
CDR3aa: CASSARWVGGGSDTQYF; CDR3nt: TGTGCCAGCAGCGCCCGGTGGGTCGGGGGGGGATCGGATACGCAGTATTTT; j_gene: TRBJ2-3; d_gene: TRBD2; abundance: .; v_gene: TRBV9; len: 17
CDR3aa: CASSLVGQGNTEAFF; CDR3nt: TGTGCCAGCAGCTTGGTAGGCCAGGGGAACACTGAAGCTTTCTTT; j_gene: TRBJ1-1; d_gene: .; abundance: .; v_gene: TRBV5-4; len: 15
CDR3aa: CASSEQRVSTDTQYF; CDR3nt: TGTGCCAGCAGTGAGCAGCGGGTGAGCACAGATACGCAGTATTTT; j_gene: TRBJ2-3; d_gene: .; abundance: .; v_gene: TRBV2; len: 15
CDR3aa: CASSPGGGETQYF; CDR3nt: TGTGCCAGCAGCCCGGGGGGGGGAGAGACCCAGTACTTC; j_gene: TRBJ2-5; d_gene: TRBD2; abundance: .; v_gene: TRBV11-3; len: 13
CDR3aa: CASSLGTGGAVYNEQFF; CDR3nt: TGCGCCAGCAGCCTAGGGACAGGGGGCGCGGTCTACAATGAGCAGTTCTTC; j_gene: TRBJ2-1; d_gene: TRBD1; abundance: .; v_gene: TRBV5-1; len: 17
CDR3aa: CASSPWGAGANVLTF; CDR3nt: TGTGCCAGTAGTCCTTGGGGGGCTGGGGCCAACGTCCTGACTTTC; j_gene: TRBJ2-6; d_gene: .; abundance: .; v_gene: TRBV19; len: 15
CDR3aa: CASSEGLMFAPNTGELFF; CDR3nt: TGTGCCAGCAGTGAAGGACTAATGTTTGCCCCGAACACCGGGGAGCTGTTTTTT; j_gene: TRBJ2-2; d_gene: .; abundance: .; v_gene: TRBV2; len: 18
CDR3aa: CASSRPGSPLHF; CDR3nt: TGTGCCAGCAGTCGACCGGGTTCACCCCTCCACTTT; j_gene: TRBJ1-6; d_gene: .; abundance: few; v_gene: TRBV12-3/TRBV12-4; len: 12
CDR3aa: CASSQTAGQETQYF; CDR3nt: TGTGCCAGCAGCCAAACCGCGGGGCAAGAGACCCAGTACTTC; j_gene: TRBJ2-5; d_gene: .; abundance: .; v_gene: TRBV4-2; len: 14
CDR3aa: CASSQARQGNEQFF; CDR3nt: TGTGCCAGCAGCCAAGCCCGACAGGGAAATGAGCAGTTCTTC; j_gene: TRBJ2-1; d_gene: TRBD1; abundance: .; v_gene: TRBV14; len: 14
CDR3aa: CASSETGLYQETQYF; CDR3nt: TGTGCCAGCAGTGAAACAGGGTTGTACCAAGAGACCCAGTACTTC; j_gene: TRBJ2-5; d_gene: .; abundance: .; v_gene: TRBV6-1; len: 15
CDR3aa: CASSTTGLSEQYF; CDR3nt: TGCGCCAGCAGTACGACAGGTTTAAGCGAGCAGTACTTC; j_gene: TRBJ2-7; d_gene: .; abundance: .; v_gene: TRBV10-2; len: 13
CDR3aa: CASSIGSGGATDTQYF; CDR3nt: TGTGCCAGTAGTATCGGTAGCGGGGGGGCCACAGATACGCAGTATTTT; j_gene: TRBJ2-3; d_gene: TRBD2; abundance: .; v_gene: TRBV19; len: 16
CDR3aa: CASSRQGDYGYTF; CDR3nt: TGTGCCAGCAGCCGACAGGGGGACTATGGCTACACCTTC; j_gene: TRBJ1-2; d_gene: TRBD1; abundance: .; v_gene: TRBV27; len: 13
CDR3aa: CAWSLVAGPDTQYF; CDR3nt: TGTGCCTGGAGTTTAGTAGCGGGCCCGGATACGCAGTATTTT; j_gene: TRBJ2-3; d_gene: TRBD2; abundance: .; v_gene: TRBV30; len: 14
CDR3aa: CASSRGGGFGGELFF; CDR3nt: TGTGCCAGCAGCCGCGGCGGGGGGTTCGGCGGGGAGCTGTTTTTT; j_gene: TRBJ2-2; d_gene: TRBD2; abundance: .; v_gene: TRBV3-1/TRBV3-2; len: 15